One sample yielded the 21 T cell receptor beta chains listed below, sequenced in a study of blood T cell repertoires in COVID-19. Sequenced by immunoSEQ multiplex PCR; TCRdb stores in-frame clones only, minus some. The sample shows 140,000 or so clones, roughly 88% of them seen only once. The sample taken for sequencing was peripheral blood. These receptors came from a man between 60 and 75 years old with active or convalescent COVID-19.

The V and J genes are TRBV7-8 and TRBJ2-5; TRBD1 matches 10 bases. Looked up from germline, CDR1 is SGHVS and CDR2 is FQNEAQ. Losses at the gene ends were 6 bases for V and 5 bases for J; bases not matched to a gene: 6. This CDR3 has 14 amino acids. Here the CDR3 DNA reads TGTGCCAGCAGTCAGGGACAGGGGCGGGAGACCCAGTACTTC. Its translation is CASSQGQGRETQYF.

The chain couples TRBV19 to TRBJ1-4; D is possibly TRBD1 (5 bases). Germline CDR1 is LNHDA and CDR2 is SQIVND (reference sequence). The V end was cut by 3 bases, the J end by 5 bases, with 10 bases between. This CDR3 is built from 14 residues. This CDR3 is CASSILRGNEKLFF. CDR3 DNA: TGTGCCAGTAGTATCCTACGGGGGAATGAAAAACTGTTTTTT.

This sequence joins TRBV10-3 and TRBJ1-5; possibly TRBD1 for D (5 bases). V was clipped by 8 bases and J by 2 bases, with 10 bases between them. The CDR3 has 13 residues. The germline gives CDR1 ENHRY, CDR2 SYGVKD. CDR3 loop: CAIRGGGNQPQHF. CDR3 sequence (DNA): TGTGCCATCCGGGGAGGGGGCAATCAGCCCCAGCATTTT.

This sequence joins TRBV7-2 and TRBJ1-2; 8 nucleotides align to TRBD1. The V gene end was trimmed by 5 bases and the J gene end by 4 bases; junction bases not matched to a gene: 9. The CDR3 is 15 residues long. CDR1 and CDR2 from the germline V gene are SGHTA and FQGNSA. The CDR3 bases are TGTGCCAGCAGCCCCGGGACAGGACGCCTCTATGGCTACACCTTC. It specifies CASSPGTGRLYGYTF. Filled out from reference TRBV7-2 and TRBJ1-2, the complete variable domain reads GAGVSQSPSNKVTEKGKDVELRCDPISGHTALYWYRQSLGQGLEFLIYFQGNSAPDKSGLPSDRFSAERTGGSVSTLTIQRTQQEDSAVYLCASSPGTGRLYGYTFGSGTRLTVV.

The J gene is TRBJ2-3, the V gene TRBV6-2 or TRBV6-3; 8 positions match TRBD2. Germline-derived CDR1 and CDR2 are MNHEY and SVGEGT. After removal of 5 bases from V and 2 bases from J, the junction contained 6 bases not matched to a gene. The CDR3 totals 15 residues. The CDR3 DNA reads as TGTGCCAGCAGTCCGGCGGGAGGATACACAGATACGCAGTATTTT. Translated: CASSPAGGYTDTQYF.

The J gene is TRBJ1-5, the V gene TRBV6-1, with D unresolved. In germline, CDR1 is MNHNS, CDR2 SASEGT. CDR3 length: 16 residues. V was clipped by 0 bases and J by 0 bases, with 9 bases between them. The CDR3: CASSEAGHYSNQPQHF. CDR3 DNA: TGTGCCAGCAGTGAAGCTGGTCACTATAGCAATCAGCCCCAGCATTTT.

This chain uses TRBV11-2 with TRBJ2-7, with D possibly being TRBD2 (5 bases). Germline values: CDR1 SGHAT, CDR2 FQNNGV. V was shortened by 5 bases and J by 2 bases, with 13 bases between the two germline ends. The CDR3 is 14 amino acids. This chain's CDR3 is CASSHRGQAYEQYF. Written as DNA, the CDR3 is TGTGCCAGCAGCCACCGAGGGCAAGCCTACGAGCAGTACTTC.

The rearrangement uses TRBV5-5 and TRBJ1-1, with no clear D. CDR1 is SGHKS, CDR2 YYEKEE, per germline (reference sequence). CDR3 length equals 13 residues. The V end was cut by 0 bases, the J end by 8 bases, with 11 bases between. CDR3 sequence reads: CASSLVRVREAFF. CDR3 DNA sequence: TGTGCCAGCAGCTTGGTCCGGGTAAGAGAAGCTTTCTTT.

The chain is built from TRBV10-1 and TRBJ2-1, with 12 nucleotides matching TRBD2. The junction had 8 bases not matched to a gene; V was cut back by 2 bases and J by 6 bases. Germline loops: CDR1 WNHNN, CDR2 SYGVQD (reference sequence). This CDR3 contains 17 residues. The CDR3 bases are TGCGCCAGCAGTGAGATCATGACTAGCGGGAGAAGCAATGAGCAGTTCTTC. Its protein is CASSEIMTSGRSNEQFF.

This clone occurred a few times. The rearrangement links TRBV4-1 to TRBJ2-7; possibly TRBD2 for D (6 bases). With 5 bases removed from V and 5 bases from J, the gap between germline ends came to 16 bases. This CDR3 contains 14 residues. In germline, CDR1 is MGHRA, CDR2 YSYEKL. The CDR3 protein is CASSYLASGDEQYF. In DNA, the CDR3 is TGCGCCAGCAGCTATCTAGCGTCCGGGGACGAGCAGTACTTC.

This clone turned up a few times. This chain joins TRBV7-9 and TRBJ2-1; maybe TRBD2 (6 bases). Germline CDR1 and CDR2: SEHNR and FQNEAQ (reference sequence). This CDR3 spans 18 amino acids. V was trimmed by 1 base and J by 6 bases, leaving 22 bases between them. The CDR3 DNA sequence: TGTGCCAGCAGCTTAGGAGGTGGCTTTGCGGGATTTGGCAATGAGCAGTTCTTC. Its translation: CASSLGGGFAGFGNEQFF.

DNA for the CDR3: TGCGCCAGCAGCCAAGAAGGGGGCAATCAGCCCCAGCATTTT. The encoded protein is CASSQEGGNQPQHF. The chain uses TRBV4-3 and TRBJ1-5; D is perhaps TRBD1 (5 bases). This CDR3 contains 14 residues. Per the germline V gene, CDR1 is LGHNA and CDR2 is YSLEER. V was trimmed by 0 bases and J by 2 bases, leaving 5 bases between them.

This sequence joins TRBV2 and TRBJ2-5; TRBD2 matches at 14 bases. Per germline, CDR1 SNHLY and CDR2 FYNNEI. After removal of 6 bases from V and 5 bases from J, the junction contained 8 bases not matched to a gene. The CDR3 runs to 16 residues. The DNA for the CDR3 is TGTGCCAGCAGGAGAGGACTAGCGGGAGGAACTGAGACCCAGTACTTC. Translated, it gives CASRRGLAGGTETQYF.

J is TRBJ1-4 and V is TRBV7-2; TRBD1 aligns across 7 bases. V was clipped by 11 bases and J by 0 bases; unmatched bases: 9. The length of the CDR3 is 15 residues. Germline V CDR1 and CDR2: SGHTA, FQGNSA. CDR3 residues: CAASRQGTTNEKLFF. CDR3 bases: TGTGCCGCATCAAGACAGGGCACAACTAATGAAAAACTGTTTTTT.

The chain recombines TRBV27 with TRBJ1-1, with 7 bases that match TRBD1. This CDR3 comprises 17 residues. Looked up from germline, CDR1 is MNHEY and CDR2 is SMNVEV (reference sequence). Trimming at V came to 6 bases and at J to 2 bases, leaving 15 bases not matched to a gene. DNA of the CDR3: TGTGCCAGCAGAGGAGCCGGGACAGTCTTCGTAAACACTGAAGCTTTCTTT. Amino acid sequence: CASRGAGTVFVNTEAFF.

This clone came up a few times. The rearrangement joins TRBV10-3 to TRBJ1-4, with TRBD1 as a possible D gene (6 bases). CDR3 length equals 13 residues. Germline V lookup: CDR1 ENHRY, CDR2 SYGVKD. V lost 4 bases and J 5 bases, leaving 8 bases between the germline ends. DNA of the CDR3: TGTGCCATCAGTGGGACAGAGAATGAAAAACTGTTTTTT. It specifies CAISGTENEKLFF.

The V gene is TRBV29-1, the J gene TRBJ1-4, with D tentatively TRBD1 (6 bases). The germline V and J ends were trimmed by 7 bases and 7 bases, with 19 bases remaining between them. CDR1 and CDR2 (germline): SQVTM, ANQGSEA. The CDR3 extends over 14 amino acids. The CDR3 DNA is TGCAGCGCATACCCAGGGGATCTGCGTGAAAAACTGTTTTTT. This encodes CSAYPGDLREKLFF.

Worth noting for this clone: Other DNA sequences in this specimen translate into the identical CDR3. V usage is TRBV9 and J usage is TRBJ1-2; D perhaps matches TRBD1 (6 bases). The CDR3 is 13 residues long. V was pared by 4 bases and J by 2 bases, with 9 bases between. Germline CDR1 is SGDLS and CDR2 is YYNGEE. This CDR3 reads CASSPTGNYGYTF. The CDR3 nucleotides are TGTGCCAGCAGCCCCACAGGGAACTATGGCTACACCTTC.

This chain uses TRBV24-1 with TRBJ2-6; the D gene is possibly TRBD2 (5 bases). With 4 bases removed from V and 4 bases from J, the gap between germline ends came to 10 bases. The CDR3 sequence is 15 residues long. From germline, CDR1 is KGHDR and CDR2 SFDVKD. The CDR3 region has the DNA TGTGCCACCAGTGACACGGGGATCGGGGCCAACGTCCTGACTTTC. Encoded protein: CATSDTGIGANVLTF.

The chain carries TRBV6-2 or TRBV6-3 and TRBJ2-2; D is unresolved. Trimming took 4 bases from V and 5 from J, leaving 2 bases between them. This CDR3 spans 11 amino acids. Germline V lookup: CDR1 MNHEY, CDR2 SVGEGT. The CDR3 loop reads CASSLTGELFF. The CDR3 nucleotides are TGTGCCAGCAGTTTAACCGGGGAGCTGTTTTTT.

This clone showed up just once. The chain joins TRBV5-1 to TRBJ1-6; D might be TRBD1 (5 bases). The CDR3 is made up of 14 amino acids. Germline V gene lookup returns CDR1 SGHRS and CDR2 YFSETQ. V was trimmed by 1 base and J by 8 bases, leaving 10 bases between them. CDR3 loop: CASSLLQADSPLHF. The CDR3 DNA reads TGCGCCAGCAGCTTGCTACAGGCAGATTCACCCCTCCACTTT.